The present TCR beta chain was sequenced within a study of read filtering for tumor transcriptome and immune sequencing. Overall study: Transcriptome libraries were built from DNase-treated RNA.

Remarks on this clonotype: A read error is likely here: a far larger clone is one base away. The conserved phenylalanine or tryptophan normally closing the CDR3 is absent here, so this likely arose from a read error.

From 400 to 450 ng of RNA, a library with molecular barcoded alpha/delta and beta/gamma adaptors was made. TCRdb called the reads again in MiXCR, with one record for every CDR3 protein. The data hold fewer than 25,000 distinct CDR3 sequences, with under 25% observed a single time. The TCR originated in a donor aged 40 or older with multiple myeloma. The sequenced material came from a population of CD138-negative cells sorted from bone marrow.

The CDR3 DNA sequence: TGTGCCAGCAGCTTAGCAGCGGGAGCCAATGAGCAGTTCTGC. It translates to CASSLAAGANEQFC. This chain links TRBV11-2 with TRBJ2-1; 8 nucleotides align to TRBD2. Germline V gene lookup returns CDR1 SGHAT and CDR2 FQNNGV. The CDR3 spans 14 residues. Trimming at V came to 1 base and at J to 6 bases, leaving 2 bases not matched to a gene.